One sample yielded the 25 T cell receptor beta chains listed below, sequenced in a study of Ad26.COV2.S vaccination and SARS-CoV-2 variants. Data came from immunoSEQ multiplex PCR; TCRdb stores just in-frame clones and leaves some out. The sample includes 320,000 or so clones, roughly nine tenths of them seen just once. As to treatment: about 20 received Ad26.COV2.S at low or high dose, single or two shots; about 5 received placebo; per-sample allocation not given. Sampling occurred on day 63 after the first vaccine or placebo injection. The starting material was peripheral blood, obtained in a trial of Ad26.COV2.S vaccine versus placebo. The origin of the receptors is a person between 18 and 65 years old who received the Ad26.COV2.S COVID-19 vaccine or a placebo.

Written as DNA, the CDR3 is TGTGCCAGCAGCTTCTACGAGCAGTACGTC. Amino acid sequence: CASSFYEQYV. The chain has TRBV5-8 and TRBJ2-7; D not certain. V was shortened by 2 bases and J by 3 bases, with 0 bases between the two germline ends. Germline V CDR1 and CDR2: SGHTS, YDEGEE. The CDR3 has 10 residues.

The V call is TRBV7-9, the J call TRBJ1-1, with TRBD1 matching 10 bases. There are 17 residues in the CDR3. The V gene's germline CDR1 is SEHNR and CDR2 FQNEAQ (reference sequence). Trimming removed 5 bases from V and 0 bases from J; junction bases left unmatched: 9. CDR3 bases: TGTGCCAGCAGCCCCCCCCGGGACAGGGGCATGAACACTGAAGCTTTCTTT. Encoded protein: CASSPPRDRGMNTEAFF.

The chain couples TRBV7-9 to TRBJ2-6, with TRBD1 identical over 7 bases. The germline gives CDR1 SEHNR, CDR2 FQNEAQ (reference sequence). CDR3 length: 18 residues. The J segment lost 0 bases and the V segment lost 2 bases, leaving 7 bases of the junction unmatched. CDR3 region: CASSLKTGVPSGANVLTF. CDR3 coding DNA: TGTGCCAGCAGCTTAAAAACAGGGGTGCCCTCTGGGGCCAACGTCCTGACTTTC.

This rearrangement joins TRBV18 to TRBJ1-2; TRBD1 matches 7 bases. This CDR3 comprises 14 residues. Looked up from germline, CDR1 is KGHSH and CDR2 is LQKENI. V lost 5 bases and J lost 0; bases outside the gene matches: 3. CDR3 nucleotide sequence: TGTGCCAGCTCATCGACAGGGCCTAACTATGGCTACACCTTC. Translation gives CASSSTGPNYGYTF. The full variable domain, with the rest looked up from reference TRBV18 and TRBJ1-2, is NAGVMQNPRHLVRRRGQEARLRCSPMKGHSHVYWYRQLPEEGLKFMVYLQKENIIDESGMPKERFSAEFPKEGPSILRIQQVVRGDSAAYFCASSSTGPNYGYTFGSGTRLTVV.

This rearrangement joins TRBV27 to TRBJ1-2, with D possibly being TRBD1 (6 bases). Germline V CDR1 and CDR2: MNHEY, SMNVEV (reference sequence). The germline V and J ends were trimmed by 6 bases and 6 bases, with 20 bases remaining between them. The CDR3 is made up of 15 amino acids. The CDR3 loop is CASRRSRGAGDGYTF. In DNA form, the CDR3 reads TGTGCCAGCAGAAGGTCCCGGGGGGCTGGGGATGGCTACACCTTC.

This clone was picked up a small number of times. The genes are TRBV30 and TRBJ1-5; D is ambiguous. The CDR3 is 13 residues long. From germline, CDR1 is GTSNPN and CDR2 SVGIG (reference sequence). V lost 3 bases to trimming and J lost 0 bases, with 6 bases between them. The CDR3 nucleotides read TGTGCCTGGAGCGGTCATAGCAATCAGCCCCAGCATTTT. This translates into CAWSGHSNQPQHF.

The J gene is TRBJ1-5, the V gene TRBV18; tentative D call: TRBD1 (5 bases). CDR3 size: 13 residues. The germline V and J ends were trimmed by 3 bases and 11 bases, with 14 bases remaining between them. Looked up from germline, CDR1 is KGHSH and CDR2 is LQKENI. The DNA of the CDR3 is TGTGCCAGCTCACCGGCGAACGTGGGGGCCCAGCATTTT. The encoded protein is CASSPANVGAQHF. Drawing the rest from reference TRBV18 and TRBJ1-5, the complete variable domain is NAGVMQNPRHLVRRRGQEARLRCSPMKGHSHVYWYRQLPEEGLKFMVYLQKENIIDESGMPKERFSAEFPKEGPSILRIQQVVRGDSAAYFCASSPANVGAQHFGDGTRLSIL.

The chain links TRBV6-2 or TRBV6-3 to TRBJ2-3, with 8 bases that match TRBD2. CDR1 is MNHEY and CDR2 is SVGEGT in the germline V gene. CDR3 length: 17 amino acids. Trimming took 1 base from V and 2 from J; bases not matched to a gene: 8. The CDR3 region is CASSYFSTGGPTDTQYF. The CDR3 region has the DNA TGTGCCAGCAGTTACTTCTCAACGGGGGGGCCCACAGATACGCAGTATTTT.

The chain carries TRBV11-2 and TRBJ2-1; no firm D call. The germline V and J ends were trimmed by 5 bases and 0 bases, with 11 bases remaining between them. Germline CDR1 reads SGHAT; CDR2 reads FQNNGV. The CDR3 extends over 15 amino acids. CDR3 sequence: CASSTQAPSYNEQFF. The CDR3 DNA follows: TGTGCCAGCAGCACCCAGGCCCCCTCCTACAATGAGCAGTTCTTC.

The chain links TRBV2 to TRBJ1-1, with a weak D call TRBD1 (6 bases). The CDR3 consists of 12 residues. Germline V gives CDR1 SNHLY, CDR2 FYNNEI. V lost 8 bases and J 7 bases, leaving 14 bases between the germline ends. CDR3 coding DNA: TGTGCCAGCGGATGGAGGGACATTGAAGCTTTCTTT. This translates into CASGWRDIEAFF.

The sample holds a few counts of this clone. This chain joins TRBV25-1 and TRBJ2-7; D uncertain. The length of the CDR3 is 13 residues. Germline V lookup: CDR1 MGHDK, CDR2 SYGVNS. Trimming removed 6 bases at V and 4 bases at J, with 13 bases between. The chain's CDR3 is CASRVRVPYEQYV. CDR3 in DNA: TGTGCCAGCAGGGTGAGAGTCCCTTACGAGCAGTACGTC.

As DNA, the CDR3 is TGTGCCAGCAGCTCCGACAGGGGGGTTATCGGAGAGACCCAGTACTTC. This codes for CASSSDRGVIGETQYF. V is TRBV7-2 and J is TRBJ2-5; 9 nucleotides align to TRBD1. The CDR3 sequence is 16 residues long. Germline lookup yields CDR1 SGHTA and CDR2 FQGNSA. V lost 4 bases, J lost 4 bases, and 10 bases stayed unmatched.

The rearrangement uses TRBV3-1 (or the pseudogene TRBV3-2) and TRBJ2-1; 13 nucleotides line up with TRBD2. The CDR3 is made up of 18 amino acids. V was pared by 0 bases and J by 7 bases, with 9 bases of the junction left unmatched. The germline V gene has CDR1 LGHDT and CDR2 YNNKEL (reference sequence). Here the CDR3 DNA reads TGTGCCAGCAGCCAAGATTGGAAACTAGCGGGAGGGATGAATGAGCAGTTCTTC. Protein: CASSQDWKLAGGMNEQFF.

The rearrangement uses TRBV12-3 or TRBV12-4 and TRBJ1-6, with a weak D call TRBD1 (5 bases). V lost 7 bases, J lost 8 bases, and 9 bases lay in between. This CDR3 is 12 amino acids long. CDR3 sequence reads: CASMGLYSPLHF. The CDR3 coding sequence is TGTGCCAGCATGGGACTTTATTCACCCCTCCACTTT.

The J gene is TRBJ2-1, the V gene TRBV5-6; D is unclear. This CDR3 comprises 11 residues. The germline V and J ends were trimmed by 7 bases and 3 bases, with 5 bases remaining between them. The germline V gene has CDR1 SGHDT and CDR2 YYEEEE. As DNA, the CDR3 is TGTGCCAGCCGGGTCTACAATGAGCAGTTCTTC. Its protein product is CASRVYNEQFF.

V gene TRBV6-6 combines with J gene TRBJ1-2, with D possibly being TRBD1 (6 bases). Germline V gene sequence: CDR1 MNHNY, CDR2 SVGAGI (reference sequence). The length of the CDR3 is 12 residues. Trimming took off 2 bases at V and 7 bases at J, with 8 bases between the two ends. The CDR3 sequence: CASSYAGAGYTF. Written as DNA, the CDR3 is TGTGCCAGCAGTTACGCAGGGGCTGGCTACACCTTC.

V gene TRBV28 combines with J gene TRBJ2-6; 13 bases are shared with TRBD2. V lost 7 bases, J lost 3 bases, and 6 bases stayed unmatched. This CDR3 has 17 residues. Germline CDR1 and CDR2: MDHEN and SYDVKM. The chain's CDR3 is CASTLGLAGVGANVLTF. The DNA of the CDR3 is TGTGCCAGCACCCTAGGACTAGCGGGAGTTGGGGCCAACGTCCTGACTTTC.

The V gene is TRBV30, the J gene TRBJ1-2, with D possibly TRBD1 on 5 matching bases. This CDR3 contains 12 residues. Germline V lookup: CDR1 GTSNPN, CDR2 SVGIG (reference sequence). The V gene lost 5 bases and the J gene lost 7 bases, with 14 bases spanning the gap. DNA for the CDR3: TGTGCCTGGGGGATCGGGACGGCTGGCTACACCTTC. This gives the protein CAWGIGTAGYTF.

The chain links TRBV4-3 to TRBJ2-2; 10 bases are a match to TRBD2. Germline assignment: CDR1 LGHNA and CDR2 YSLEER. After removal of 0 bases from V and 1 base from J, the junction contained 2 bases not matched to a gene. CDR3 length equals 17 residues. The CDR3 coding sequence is TGCGCCAGCAGCCAAGATGTAGCGGGAGGGAACACCGGGGAGCTGTTTTTT. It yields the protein CASSQDVAGGNTGELFF.

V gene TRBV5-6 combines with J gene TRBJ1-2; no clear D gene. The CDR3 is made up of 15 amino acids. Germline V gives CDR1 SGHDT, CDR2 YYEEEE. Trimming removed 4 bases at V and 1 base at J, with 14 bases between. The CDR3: CASSEFVGDNYGYTF. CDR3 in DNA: TGTGCCAGCAGCGAATTTGTTGGGGATAACTATGGCTACACCTTC.

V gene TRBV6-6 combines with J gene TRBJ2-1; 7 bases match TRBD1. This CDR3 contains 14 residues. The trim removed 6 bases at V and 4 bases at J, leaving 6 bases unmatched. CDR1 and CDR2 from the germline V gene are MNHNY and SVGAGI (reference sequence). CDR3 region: CASRRDRLYNEQFF. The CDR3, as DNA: TGTGCCAGCAGGAGGGACAGACTATACAATGAGCAGTTCTTC.

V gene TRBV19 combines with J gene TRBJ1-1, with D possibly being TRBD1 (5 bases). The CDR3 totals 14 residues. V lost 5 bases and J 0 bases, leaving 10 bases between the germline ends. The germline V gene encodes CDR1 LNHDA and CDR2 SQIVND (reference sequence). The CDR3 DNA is TGTGCCAGTAGTGTGACAGCGATGAACACTGAAGCTTTCTTT. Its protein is CASSVTAMNTEAFF.

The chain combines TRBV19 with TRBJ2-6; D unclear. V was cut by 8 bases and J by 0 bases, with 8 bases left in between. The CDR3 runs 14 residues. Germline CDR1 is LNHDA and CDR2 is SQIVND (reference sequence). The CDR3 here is CASAPSSGANVLTF. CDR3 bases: TGTGCCAGTGCCCCGAGCTCTGGGGCCAACGTCCTGACTTTC.

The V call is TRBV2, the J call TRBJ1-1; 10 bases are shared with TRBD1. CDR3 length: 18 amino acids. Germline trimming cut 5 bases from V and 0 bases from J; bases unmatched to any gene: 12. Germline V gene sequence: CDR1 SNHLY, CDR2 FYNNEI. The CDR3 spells CASSQDRDRGIMNTEAFF. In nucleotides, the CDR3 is TGTGCCAGCAGTCAAGACCGGGACAGGGGAATCATGAACACTGAAGCTTTCTTT.

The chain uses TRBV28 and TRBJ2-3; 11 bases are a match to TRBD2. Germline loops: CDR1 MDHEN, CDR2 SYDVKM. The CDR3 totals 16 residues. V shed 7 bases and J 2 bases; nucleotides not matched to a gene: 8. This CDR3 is CASTLSGGEPTDTQYF. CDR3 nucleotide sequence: TGTGCCAGCACCCTTAGCGGGGGGGAGCCCACAGATACGCAGTATTTT.